The entry below gives a single T cell receptor beta chain sequence along with its context. The antigen remains unidentified. It was CD45RO-negative cells, positively selected for CCR7, that made up naive CD8 cells, with terminally differentiated effector memory CD45RA+ cells excluded. Only Caucasian adults living in Nashville, Tennessee made up the donor group. This CDR3 spans 22 amino acids. The J segment lost 1 base and the V segment lost 3 bases, leaving 21 bases of the junction unmatched. Germline V gene lookup returns CDR1 GTSNPN and CDR2 SVGIG (reference sequence). The data were obtained in a study of shared clonotypes between healthy human individuals. Study observations and caveats: Sampling was confined to blood; repertoires within tissues likely differ. The low donor count limited represented genetic and exposure-history diversity.

Generated by immunoSEQ multiplex PCR, the TCRdb table keeps only in-frame clones and is missing some. The sample lists some 2 million clones, roughly 95% seen once, with around 1.1% in the top ten. The chain has TRBV30 and TRBJ2-3; the match to TRBD2 covers 14 bases. The source material was naive CD8+ T cells sorted from blood. The clonotype comes from a young man in good health. The DNA of the CDR3 is TGTGCCTGGAGGCTCTTGACGCCCGGGACTAGCGGGAGTTTGACTGGCACAGATACGCAGTATTTT. Its protein is CAWRLLTPGTSGSLTGTDTQYF.